This TCR beta chain was captured in a study of read filtering for tumor transcriptome and immune sequencing. General observations from the study: RNA-seq captured clonotypes less deeply and reliably than IR-seq. Dropping single-read clonotypes raised IR-seq and RNA-seq shared-clonotype correlation.

J gave up 0 bases and V 4 bases, and 10 bases lay outside the gene matches. The germline V gene encodes CDR1 SGDLS and CDR2 YYNGEE. The CDR3 spans 18 residues. Every patient had bone marrow sampled while the disease was active. The table lists this clonotype with many counts. What it binds is not known. This library used about 360 ng RNA and molecular barcoded adaptors spanning alpha/delta and beta/gamma chains. MiXCR, run by TCRdb on the reads, gives a single entry per CDR3 protein. Counted here are 49,000 or so distinct CDR3 sequences, roughly 12% occurring once; the ten biggest clones make up more than 14%.

This clonotype was obtained from a donor aged 40 or older with multiple myeloma. V and J are TRBV9 and TRBJ2-6; 7 nucleotides align to TRBD2. What was sequenced was a population of CD138-negative cells sorted from bone marrow. For the CDR3, the DNA is TGTGCCAGCAGCTTGGGAGGGGACCGCCACTCTGGGGCCAACGTCCTGACTTTC. It specifies CASSLGGDRHSGANVLTF.